This T cell receptor (beta chain) is from a study of technical replicates of blood from several donors. Clones were read by immunoSEQ multiplex PCR, and TCRdb kept only the in-frame ones, dropping some. Of about 88,000 clones in the sample, about nine tenths were seen once. This CDR3 is built from 13 residues. Germline CDR1 is WNHNN and CDR2 is SYGVQD (reference sequence). V lost 2 bases and J lost 5, with 9 bases in between. The specimen sequenced was T cells isolated from PBMCs. The clonotype was recovered from a human donor in good health. The chain is built from TRBV10-1 and TRBJ1-1; D may be TRBD1 (6 bases). The CDR3 reads CASSEETGTEAFF. The DNA for the CDR3 is TGCGCCAGCAGTGAGGAAACAGGGACTGAAGCTTTCTTT.